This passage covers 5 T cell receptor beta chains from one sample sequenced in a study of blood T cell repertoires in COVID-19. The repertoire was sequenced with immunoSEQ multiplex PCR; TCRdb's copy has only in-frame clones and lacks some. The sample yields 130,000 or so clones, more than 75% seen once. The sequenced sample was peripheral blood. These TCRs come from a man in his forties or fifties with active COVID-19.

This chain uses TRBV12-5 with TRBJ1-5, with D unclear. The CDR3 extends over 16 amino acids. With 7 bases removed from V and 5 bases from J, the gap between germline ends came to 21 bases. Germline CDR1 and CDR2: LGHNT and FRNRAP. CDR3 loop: CASASTSERRDQPQHF. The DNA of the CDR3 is TGTGCTAGTGCCTCAACCTCAGAACGCCGGGATCAGCCCCAGCATTTT.

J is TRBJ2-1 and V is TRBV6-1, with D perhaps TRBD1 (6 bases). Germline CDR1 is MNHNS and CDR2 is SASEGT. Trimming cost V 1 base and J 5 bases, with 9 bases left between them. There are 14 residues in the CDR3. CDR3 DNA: TGTGCCAGCAGTGAAGACAGGGCCAACAATGAGCAGTTCTTC. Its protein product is CASSEDRANNEQFF.

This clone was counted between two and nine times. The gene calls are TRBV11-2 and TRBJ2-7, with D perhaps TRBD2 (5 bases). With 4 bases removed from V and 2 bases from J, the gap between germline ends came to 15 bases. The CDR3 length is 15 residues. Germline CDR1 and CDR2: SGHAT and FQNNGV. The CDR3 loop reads CASSSYRDQTYEQYF. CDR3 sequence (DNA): TGTGCCAGCAGCTCATACCGGGATCAAACCTACGAGCAGTACTTC.

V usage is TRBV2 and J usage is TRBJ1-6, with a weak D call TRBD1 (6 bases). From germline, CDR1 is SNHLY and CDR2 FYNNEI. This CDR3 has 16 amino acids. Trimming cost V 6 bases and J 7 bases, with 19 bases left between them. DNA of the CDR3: TGTGCCAGCAGCGAGATTTACCGGGACAAGAATTCACCCCTCCACTTT. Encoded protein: CASSEIYRDKNSPLHF.

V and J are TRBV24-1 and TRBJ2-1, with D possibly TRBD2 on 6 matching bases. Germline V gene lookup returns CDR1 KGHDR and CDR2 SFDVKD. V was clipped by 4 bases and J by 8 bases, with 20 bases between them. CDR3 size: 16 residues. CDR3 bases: TGTGCCACCAGTGACCCAGGGATCGGAGGGGTTCATGAGCAGTTCTTC. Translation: CATSDPGIGGVHEQFF.